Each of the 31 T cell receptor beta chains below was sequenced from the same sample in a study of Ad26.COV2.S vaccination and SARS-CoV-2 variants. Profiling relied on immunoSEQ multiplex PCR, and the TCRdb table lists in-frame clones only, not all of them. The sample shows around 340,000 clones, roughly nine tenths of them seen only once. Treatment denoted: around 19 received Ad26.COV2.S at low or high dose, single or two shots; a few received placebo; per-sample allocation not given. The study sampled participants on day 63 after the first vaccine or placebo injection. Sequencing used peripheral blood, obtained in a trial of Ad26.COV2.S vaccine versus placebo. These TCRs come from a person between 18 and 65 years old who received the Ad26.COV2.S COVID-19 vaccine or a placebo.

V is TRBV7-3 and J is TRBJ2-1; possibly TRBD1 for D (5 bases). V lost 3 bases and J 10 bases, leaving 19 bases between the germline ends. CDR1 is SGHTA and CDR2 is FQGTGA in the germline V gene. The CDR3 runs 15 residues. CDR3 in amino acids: CASSFRGADRFEQFF. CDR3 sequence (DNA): TGTGCCAGCAGCTTCCGTGGGGCCGACAGATTCGAGCAGTTCTTC.

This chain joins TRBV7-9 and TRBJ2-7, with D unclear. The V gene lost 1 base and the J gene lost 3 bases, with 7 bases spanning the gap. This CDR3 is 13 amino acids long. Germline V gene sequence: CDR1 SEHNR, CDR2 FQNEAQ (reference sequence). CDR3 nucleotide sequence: TGTGCCAGCAGCTTAGGGCTCAGCTACGAGCAGTACTTC. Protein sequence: CASSLGLSYEQYF.

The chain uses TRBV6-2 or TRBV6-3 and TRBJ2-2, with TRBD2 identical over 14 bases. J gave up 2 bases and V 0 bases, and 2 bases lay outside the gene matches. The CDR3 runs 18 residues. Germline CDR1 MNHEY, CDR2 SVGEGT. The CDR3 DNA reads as TGTGCCAGCAGTTACTCGGGACTAGCGGGAGTTAACACCGGGGAGCTGTTTTTT. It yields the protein CASSYSGLAGVNTGELFF.

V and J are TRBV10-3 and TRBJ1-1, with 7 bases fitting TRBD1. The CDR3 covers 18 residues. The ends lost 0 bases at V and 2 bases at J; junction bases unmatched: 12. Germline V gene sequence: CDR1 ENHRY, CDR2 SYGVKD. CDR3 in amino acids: CAISESWLGDRDNTEAFF. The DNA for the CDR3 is TGTGCCATCAGTGAGTCGTGGTTGGGCGACAGGGATAACACTGAAGCTTTCTTT.

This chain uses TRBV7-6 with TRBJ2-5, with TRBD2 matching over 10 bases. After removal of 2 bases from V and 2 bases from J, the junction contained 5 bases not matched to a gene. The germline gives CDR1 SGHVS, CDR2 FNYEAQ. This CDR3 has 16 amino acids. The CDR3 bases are TGTGCCAGCAGCTTAATAGCGGGAGGATGGCAAGAGACCCAGTACTTC. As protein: CASSLIAGGWQETQYF.

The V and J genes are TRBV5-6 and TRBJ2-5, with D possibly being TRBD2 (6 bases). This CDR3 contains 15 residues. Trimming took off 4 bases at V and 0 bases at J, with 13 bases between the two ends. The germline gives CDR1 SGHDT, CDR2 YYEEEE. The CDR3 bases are TGTGCCAGCAGCAAATTCCGGGACTACCAAGAGACCCAGTACTTC. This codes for CASSKFRDYQETQYF.

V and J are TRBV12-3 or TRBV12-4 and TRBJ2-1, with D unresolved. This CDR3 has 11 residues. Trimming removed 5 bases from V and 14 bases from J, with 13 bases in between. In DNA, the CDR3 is TGTGCCAGCAGTGAGCATGCACCGAAGTTCTTC. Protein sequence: CASSEHAPKFF.

Here the CDR3 DNA reads TGTGCCAGCAGGGGGGGGACACCGCGGGAGCAGTACTTC. Residues: CASRGGTPREQYF. J is TRBJ2-7 and V is TRBV27; perhaps TRBD2 as D (7 bases). This CDR3 is 13 amino acids long. V was trimmed by 6 bases and J by 7 bases, leaving 16 bases between them. Germline V gives CDR1 MNHEY, CDR2 SMNVEV (reference sequence).

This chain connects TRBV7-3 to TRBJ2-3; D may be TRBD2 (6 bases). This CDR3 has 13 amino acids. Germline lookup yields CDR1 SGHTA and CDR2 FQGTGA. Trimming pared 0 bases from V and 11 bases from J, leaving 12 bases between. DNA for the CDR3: TGTGCCAGCAGCTTAACCTCTAGCGTCTTGCAGTATTTT. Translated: CASSLTSSVLQYF.

This CDR3 reads CSASSLAGGTGELFF. The CDR3, as DNA: TGCAGTGCTAGTTCACTAGCGGGGGGTACCGGGGAGCTGTTTTTT. The chain recombines TRBV20-1 with TRBJ2-2, with TRBD2 matching over 12 bases. Losses at the gene ends were 3 bases for V and 5 bases for J; bases not matched to a gene: 4. Germline CDR1 is DFQATT and CDR2 is SNEGSKA (reference sequence). The CDR3 has 15 residues.

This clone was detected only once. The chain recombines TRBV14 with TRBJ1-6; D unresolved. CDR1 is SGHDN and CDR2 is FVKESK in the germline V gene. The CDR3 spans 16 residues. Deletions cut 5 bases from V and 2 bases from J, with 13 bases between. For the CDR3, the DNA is TGTGCCAGCAGCTCAACACTGGATGCCTATAATTCACCCCTCCACTTT. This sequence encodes CASSSTLDAYNSPLHF. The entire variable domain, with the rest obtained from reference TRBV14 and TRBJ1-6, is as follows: EAGVTQFPSHSVIEKGQTVTLRCDPISGHDNLYWYRRVMGKEIKFLLHFVKESKQDESGMPNNRFLAERTGGTYSTLKVQPAELEDSGVYFCASSSTLDAYNSPLHFGNGTRLTVT.

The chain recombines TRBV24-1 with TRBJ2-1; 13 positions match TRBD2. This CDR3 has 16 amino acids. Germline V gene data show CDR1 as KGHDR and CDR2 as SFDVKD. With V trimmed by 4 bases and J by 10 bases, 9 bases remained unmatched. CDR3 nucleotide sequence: TGTGCCACCAGTGACCCCACTAGCGGGGGGGCGGGGGAGCAGTTCTTC. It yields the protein CATSDPTSGGAGEQFF.

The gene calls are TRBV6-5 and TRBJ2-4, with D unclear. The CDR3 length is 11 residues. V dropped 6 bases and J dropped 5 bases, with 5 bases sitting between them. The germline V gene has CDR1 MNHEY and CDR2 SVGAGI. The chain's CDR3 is CASSIQNIQYF. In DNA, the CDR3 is TGTGCCAGCAGCATTCAAAACATTCAGTACTTC.

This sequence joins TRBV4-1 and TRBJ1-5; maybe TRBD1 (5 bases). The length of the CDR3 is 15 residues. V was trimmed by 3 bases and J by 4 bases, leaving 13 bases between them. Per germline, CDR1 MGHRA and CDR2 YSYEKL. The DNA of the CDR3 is TGCGCCAGCAGCCAGGGGTGGGGGGAGAATCAGCCCCAGCATTTT. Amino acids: CASSQGWGENQPQHF.

CDR3 sequence: CASSWGLGRDQGETQYF. Here the CDR3 DNA reads TGTGCCAGCAGCTGGGGACTCGGGAGGGACCAGGGGGAGACCCAGTACTTC. The chain combines TRBV11-2 with TRBJ2-5, with 8 bases that match TRBD2. Germline CDR1 reads SGHAT; CDR2 reads FQNNGV. CDR3 size: 17 residues. V trimming: 4 bases; J trimming: 5 bases; junction bases outside the gene matches: 15.

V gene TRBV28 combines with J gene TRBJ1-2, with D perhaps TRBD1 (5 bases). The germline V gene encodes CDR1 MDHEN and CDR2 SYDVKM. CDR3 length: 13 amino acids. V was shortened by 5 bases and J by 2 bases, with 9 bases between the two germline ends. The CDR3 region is CASSDDRNYGYTF. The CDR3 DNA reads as TGTGCCAGCAGTGACGACAGAAACTATGGCTACACCTTC.

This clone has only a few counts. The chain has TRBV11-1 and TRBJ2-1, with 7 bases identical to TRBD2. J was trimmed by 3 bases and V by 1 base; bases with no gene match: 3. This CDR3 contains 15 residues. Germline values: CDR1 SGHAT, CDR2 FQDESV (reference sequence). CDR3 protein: CASSLGLADYNEQFF. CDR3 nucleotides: TGTGCCAGCAGCTTAGGCCTAGCGGACTACAATGAGCAGTTCTTC. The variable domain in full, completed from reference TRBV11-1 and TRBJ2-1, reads EAEVAQSPRYKITEKSQAVAFWCDPISGHATLYWYRQILGQGPELLVQFQDESVVDDSQLPKDRFSAERLKGVDSTLKIQPAELGDSAMYLCASSLGLADYNEQFFGPGTRLTVL.

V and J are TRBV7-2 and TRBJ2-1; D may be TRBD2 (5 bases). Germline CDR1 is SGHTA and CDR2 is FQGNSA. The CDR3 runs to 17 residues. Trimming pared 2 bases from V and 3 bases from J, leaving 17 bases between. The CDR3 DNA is TGTGCCAGCAGCTTAATAATCTCGAGGGCTAACTACAATGAGCAGTTCTTC. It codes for CASSLIISRANYNEQFF.

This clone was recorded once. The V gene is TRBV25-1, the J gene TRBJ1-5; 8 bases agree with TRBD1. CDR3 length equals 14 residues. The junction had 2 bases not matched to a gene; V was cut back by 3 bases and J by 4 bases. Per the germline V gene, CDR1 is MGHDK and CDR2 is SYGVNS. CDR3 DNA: TGTGCCAGCAGTGAGACAGGGGCTAATCAGCCCCAGCATTTT. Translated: CASSETGANQPQHF. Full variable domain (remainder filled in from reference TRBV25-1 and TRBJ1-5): EADIYQTPRYLVIGTGKKITLECSQTMGHDKMYWYQQDPGMELHLIHYSYGVNSTEKGDLSSESTVSRIRTEHFPLTLESARPSHTSQYLCASSETGANQPQHFGDGTRLSIL.

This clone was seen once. As DNA, the CDR3 is TGTGCCAGCAGTTACGGGAGGCTAGCGGGGGGGAAAGAGCAGTACTTC. It translates to CASSYGRLAGGKEQYF. This sequence joins TRBV6-5 and TRBJ2-7; 12 nucleotides line up with TRBD2. The CDR3 spans 16 residues. CDR1 is MNHEY and CDR2 is SVGAGI in the germline V gene. The trim removed 2 bases at V and 7 bases at J, leaving 9 bases unmatched.

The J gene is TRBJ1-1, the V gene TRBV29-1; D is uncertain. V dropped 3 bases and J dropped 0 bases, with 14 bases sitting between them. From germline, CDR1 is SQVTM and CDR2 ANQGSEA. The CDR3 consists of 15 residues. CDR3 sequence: CSVERQRHMNTEAFF. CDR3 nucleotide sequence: TGCAGCGTTGAGAGGCAGAGACACATGAACACTGAAGCTTTCTTT. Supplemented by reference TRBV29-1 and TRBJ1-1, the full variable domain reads SAVISQKPSRDICQRGTSLTIQCQVDSQVTMMFWYRQQPGQSLTLIATANQGSEATYESGFVIDKFPISRPNLTFSTLTVSNMSPEDSSIYLCSVERQRHMNTEAFFGQGTRLTVV.

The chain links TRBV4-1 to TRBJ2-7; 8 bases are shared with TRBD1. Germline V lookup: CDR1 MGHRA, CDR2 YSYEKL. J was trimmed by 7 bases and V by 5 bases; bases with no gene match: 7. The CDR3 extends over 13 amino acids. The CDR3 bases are TGCGCCAGCAGCGCCTCACAGGGGGATGAGCAGTACTTC. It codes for CASSASQGDEQYF.

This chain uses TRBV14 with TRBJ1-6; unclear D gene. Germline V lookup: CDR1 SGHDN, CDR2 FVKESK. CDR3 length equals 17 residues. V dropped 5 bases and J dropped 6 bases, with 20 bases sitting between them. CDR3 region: CASSSRRSSIGNSPLHF. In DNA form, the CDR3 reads TGTGCCAGCAGCTCGCGGAGGTCCTCAATCGGTAATTCACCCCTCCACTTT.

The CDR3 region has the DNA TGTGCCAGCCTTTTAAAAACTGAAGCTTTCTTT. Translated, it gives CASLLKTEAFF. The chain has TRBV28 and TRBJ1-1; D not resolved. Trimming stripped 8 bases from V and 5 bases from J, with 9 bases between. The CDR3 runs to 11 residues. Germline CDR1 is MDHEN and CDR2 is SYDVKM.

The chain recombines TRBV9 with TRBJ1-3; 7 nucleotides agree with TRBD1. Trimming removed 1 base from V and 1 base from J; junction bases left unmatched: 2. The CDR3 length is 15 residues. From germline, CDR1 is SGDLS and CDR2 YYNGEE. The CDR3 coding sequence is TGTGCCAGCAGCGTAACAGGGGATTCTGGAAACACCATATATTTT. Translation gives CASSVTGDSGNTIYF.

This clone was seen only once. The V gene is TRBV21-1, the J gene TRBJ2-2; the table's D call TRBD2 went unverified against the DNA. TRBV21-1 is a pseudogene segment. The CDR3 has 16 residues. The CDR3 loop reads CASSKGRTSNTGELFF. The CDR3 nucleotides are TGTGCCAGCAGCAAGGGGAGGACTTCGAACACCGGGGAGCTGTTTTTT.

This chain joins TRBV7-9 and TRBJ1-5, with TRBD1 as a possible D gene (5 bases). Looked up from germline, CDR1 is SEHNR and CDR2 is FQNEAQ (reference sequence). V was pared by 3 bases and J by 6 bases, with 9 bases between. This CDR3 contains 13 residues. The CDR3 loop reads CASSLDGGQPQHF. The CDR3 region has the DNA TGTGCCAGCAGCTTGGACGGGGGTCAGCCCCAGCATTTT.

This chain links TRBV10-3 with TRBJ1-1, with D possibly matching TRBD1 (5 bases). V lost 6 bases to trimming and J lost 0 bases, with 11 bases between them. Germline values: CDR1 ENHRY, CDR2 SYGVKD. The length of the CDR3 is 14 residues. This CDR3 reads CAIRRRGLNTEAFF. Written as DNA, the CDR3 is TGTGCCATCAGAAGAAGGGGACTGAACACTGAAGCTTTCTTT.

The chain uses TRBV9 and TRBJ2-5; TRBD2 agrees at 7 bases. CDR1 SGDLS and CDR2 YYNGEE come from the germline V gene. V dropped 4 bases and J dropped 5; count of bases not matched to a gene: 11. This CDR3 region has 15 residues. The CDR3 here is CASSSAAGVGETQYF. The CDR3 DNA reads TGTGCCAGCAGCTCCGCCGCGGGAGTGGGGGAGACCCAGTACTTC.

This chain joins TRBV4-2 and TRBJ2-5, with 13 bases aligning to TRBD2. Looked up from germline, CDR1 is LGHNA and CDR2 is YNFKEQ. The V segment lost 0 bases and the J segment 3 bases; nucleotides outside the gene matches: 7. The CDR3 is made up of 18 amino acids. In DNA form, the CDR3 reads TGTGCCAGCAGCCAAGATCGGACTAGCGGGAGTTACGAAGAGACCCAGTACTTC. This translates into CASSQDRTSGSYEETQYF.

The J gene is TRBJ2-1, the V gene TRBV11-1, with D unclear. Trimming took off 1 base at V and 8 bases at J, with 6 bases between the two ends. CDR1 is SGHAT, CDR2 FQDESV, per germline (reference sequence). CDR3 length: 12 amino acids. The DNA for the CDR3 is TGTGCCAGCAGCTTAGTCCGCGATGAGCAGTTCTTC. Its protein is CASSLVRDEQFF.